This TCR beta chain was sequenced for a study of Graves' ophthalmopathy and Graves' hyperthyroidism. Looking at the study overall: Peripheral blood was collected at initial diagnosis, before any treatment. Study observations and caveats: Blood also contained most of the expanded thyroid clonotypes above 0.001 frequency.

From germline, CDR1 is MNHEY and CDR2 SVGAGI. Trimming took off 2 bases at V and 7 bases at J, with 12 bases between the two ends. The CDR3 consists of 13 residues. TCR beta CDR3 regions were amplified from RNA transcripts. First-round RT-PCR with HTBI primers preceded a second-round multiplex PCR. TCRdb independently ran MiXCR on the multiplex PCR reads; one entry per CDR3 protein. The sample consists of 350,000 to 450,000 distinct CDR3 sequences, under 25% of them appearing once. No ophthalmopathy within 18 months of follow-up signified stable hyperthyroidism. Isolation of PBMCs was performed using over 9.5 ml of fresh peripheral blood. The sample holds many counts of this clonotype. The antigen remains unidentified.

Source material: peripheral blood. The sequence derives from a woman under 30 with stable Graves' hyperthyroidism. The chain employs TRBV6-5 and TRBJ2-7; D gene uncertain. This CDR3 reads CASSYPPSREQYF. Written as DNA, the CDR3 is TGTGCCAGCAGTTACCCACCCTCTCGGGAGCAGTACTTC.